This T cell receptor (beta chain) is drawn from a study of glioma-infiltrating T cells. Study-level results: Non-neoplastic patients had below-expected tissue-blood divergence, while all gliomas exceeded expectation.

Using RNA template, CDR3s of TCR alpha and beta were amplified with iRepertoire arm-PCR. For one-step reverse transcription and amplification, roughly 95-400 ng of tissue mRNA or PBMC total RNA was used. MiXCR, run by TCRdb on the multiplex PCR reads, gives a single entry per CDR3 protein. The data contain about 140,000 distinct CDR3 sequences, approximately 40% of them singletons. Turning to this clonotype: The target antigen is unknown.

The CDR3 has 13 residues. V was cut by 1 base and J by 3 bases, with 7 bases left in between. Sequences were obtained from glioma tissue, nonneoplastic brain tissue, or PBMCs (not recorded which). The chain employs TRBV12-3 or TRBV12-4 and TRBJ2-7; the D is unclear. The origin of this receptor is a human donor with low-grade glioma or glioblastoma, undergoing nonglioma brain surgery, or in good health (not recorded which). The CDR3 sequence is CASSLGVSYEQYF. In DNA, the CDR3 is TGTGCCAGCAGTTTAGGGGTCAGCTACGAGCAGTACTTC.